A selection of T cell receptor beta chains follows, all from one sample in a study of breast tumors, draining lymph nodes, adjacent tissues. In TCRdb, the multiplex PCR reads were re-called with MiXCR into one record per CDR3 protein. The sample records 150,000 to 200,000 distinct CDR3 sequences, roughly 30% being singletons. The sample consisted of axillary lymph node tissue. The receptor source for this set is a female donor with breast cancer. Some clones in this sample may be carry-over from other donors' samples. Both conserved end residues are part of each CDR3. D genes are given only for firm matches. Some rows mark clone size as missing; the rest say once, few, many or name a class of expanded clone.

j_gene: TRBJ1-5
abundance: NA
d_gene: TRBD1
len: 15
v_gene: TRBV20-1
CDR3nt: TGCAGTGCTCCCCTGGACAGGAATAGCAATCAGCCCCAGCATTTT
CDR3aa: CSAPLDRNSNQPQHF

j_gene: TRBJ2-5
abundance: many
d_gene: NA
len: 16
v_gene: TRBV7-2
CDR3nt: TGTGCCAGCAGCGGAGAAGCAGGGGTATGGCAAGAGACCCAGTACTTC
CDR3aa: CASSGEAGVWQETQYF

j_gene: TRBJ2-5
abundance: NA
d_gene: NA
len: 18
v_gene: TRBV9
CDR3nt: TGTGCCAGCAGCCTCCTGGCGGGCGACGGAACCATAAAAGAGACCCAGTACTTC
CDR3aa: CASSLLAGDGTIKETQYF

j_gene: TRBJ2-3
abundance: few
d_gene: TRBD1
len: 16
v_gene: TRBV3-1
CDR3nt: TGTGCCAGCAGCCTTCATCGGACAGGGGCCACAGATACGCAGTATTTT
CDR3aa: CASSLHRTGATDTQYF

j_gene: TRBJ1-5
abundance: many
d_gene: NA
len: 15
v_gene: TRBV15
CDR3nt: TGTGCCACCGGCAGAGATGGGGCAGACAATCAGCCCCAGCATTTT
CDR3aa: CATGRDGADNQPQHF

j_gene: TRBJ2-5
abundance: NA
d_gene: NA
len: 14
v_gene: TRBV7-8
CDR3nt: TGTGCCAGCAGCTTAACGGGGTCCACAGAGACCCAGTACTTC
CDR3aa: CASSLTGSTETQYF

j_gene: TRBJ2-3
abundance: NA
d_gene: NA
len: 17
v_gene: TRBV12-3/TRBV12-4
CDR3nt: TGTGCCAGCAGTTTACGGGGCCGCCCGTCCCCCAGAGATACGCAGTATTTT
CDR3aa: CASSLRGRPSPRDTQYF

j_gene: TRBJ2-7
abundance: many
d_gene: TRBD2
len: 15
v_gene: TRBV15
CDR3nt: TGTGCCACCAGCCTGTATAGCGGGCTCTCCTACGAGCAGTACTTC
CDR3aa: CATSLYSGLSYEQYF

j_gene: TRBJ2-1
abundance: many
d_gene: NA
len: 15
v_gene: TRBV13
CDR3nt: TGTGCCAGCAGCGAAACAGAGGGATCCTACAATGAGCAGTTCTTC
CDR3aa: CASSETEGSYNEQFF

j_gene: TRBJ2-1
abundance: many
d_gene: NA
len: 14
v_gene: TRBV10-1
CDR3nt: TGCGCCAGCACGAATCGACAGCTAAACAATGAGCAGTTCTTC
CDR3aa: CASTNRQLNNEQFF

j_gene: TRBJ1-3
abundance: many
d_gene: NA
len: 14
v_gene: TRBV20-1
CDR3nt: TGCAGTGCTAGGGCAGCTTACTCTGGAAACACCATATATTTT
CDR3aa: CSARAAYSGNTIYF

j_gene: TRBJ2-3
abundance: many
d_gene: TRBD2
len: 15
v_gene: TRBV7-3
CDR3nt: TGTGCCAGCAGCCAGGGGCGCGGGGGGACCGATACGCAGTATTTT
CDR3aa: CASSQGRGGTDTQYF

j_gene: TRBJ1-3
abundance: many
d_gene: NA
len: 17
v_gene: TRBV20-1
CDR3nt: TGCAGTGCTAGAGATCCCACAGGGAGAAGTCCCGGAAACACCATATATTTT
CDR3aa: CSARDPTGRSPGNTIYF

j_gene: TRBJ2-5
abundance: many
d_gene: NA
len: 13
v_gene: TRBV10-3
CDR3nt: TGTGCCATCAGTCGGGACGACCAAGAGACCCAGTACTTC
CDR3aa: CAISRDDQETQYF

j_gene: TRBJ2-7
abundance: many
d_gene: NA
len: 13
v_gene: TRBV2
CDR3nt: TGTGCCAGCAGTCCCCCGGGCCCCTACGAGCAGTACTTC
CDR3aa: CASSPPGPYEQYF

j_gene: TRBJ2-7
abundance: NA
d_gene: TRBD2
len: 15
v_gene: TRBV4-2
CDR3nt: TGTGCCAGCAAACCTGGACTAGTTCAGAGCTACGAGCAGTACTTC
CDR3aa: CASKPGLVQSYEQYF

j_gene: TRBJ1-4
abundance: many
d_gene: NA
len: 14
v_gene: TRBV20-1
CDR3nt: TGCAGTGCTAGAGATTCCGGGTTGTATGAAAAACTGTTTTTT
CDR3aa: CSARDSGLYEKLFF

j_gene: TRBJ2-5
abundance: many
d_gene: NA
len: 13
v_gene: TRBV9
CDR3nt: TGTGCCAGCAGTCGACAGCTCTACGAGACCCAGTACTTC
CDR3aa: CASSRQLYETQYF

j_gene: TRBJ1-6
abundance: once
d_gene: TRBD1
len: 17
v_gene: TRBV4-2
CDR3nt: TGTGCCAGCAGCCCCAGGTTGCGGGACAGAAATAATTCACCCCTCCACTTT
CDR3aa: CASSPRLRDRNNSPLHF

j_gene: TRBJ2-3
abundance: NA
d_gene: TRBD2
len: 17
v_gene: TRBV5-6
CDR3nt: TGTGCCAGCAACTTCGGGAGGTCAGCGGTAATCACAGATACGCAGTATTTT
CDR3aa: CASNFGRSAVITDTQYF

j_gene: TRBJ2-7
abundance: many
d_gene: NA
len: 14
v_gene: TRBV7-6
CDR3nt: TGTGCCAGCAGCCCCCTGGGTATATCCTACGAGCAGTACTTC
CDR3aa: CASSPLGISYEQYF

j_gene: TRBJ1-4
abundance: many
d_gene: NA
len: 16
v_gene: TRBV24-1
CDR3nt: TGTGCCACCAGTGACCCCTTGACCCCAGATAGTGAAAAACTGTTTTTT
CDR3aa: CATSDPLTPDSEKLFF

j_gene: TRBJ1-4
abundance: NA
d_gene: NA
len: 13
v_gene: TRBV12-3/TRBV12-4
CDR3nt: TGTGCCGGCAGTTCGGCCACGGGTGGAAAACTGTTTTTT
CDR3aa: CAGSSATGGKLFF

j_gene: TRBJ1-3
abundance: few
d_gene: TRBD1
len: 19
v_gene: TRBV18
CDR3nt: TGTGCCAGCTCACCCCAAGTCGGACAGGGCGCCTTCTCTGGAAACACCATATATTTT
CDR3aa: CASSPQVGQGAFSGNTIYF

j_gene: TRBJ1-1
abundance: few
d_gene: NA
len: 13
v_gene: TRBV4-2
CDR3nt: TGTGCCAGCAGCGCAGGGATGAACACTGAAGCTTTCTTT
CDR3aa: CASSAGMNTEAFF

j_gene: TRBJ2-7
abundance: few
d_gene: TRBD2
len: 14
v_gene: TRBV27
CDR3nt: TGTGCCAGCAGTTTCCTCGGGACTAGCTACGAGCAGTACTTC
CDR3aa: CASSFLGTSYEQYF

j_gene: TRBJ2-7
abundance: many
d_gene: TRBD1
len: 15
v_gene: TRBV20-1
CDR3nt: TGCAGTGCTAGTCAGGGGGACAGGGACCCCTACGAGCAGTACTTC
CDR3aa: CSASQGDRDPYEQYF